These 25 T cell receptor beta chains came from one sample sequenced in a study of spatial heterogeneity in lung cancer (dated by TCRdb to between 2018 and 2021). According to the study, the label for this sample's time point signals: sample taken at primary tumor resection. Which antigens these TCRs recognize remains unknown. Libraries were made using 5' RACE. The sequencer listed for this sample is NextSeq 500. TCRdb reprocessed the public reads (quality trimming at Q25 with fastp, clone calling with MiXCR) and kept in-frame beta chains. Rows with one shared CDR3 protein collapse into an entry with the most common genes and DNA. In all, the sample holds over 25,000 distinct CDR3 sequences, and about 7.1% of those were seen once. The ten most abundant clones make up around 25% of the sample. General findings and caveats noted by the study authors: A correlation was observed between the number of expanded intratumoral alpha and beta TCRs and the tumor nonsynonymous mutation count.

The sample consisted of lung tumor tissue, taken at surgery. The receptors were sampled from a male donor with early-stage non-small cell lung cancer.

This clonotype was recorded at least ten times. The V and J genes are TRBV10-3 and TRBJ1-1, with 12 bases that match TRBD1. Germline V gene lookup returns CDR1 ENHRY and CDR2 SYGVKD. J was trimmed by 0 bases and V by 2 bases; bases with no gene match: 10. The CDR3 sequence is 19 residues long. CDR3 loop: CAISEVGTGGITMNTEAFF. The CDR3 DNA follows: TGTGCCATCAGTGAGGTTGGGACAGGGGGCATAACGATGAACACTGAAGCTTTCTTT.

This clonotype was observed many times. The chain employs TRBV12-3 or TRBV12-4 and TRBJ2-3; 8 bases line up with TRBD2. Trimming removed 5 bases from V and 5 bases from J; junction bases left unmatched: 3. This CDR3 comprises 13 residues. In DNA form, the CDR3 reads TGTGCCAGCAGTCGACTAGCGATAGATACGCAGTATTTT. Its protein is CASSRLAIDTQYF.

The V gene is TRBV7-2, the J gene TRBJ1-2; TRBD1 might be the D (5 bases). V lost 5 bases, J lost 4 bases, and 14 bases lay in between. Germline V gene lookup returns CDR1 SGHTA and CDR2 FQGNSA. This CDR3 spans 14 amino acids. CDR3 bases: TGTGCCAGCAGCGGCCGTGACAGAATCTATGGCTACACCTTC. It translates to CASSGRDRIYGYTF.

In its sample, this clonotype was seen many times. The chain carries TRBV6-2 or TRBV6-3 and TRBJ2-1; 7 bases fit TRBD2. This CDR3 region has 15 residues. Germline CDR1 MNHEY, CDR2 SVGEGT. Trimming took 4 bases from V and 9 from J; bases not matched to a gene: 12. CDR3 in DNA: TGTGCCAGCAGTTTCCGAGGGAGGGGCTGGTCTGAGCAGTTCTTC. It codes for CASSFRGRGWSEQFF.

This clonotype occurred many times. This chain connects TRBV28 to TRBJ2-1; D is unclear. This CDR3 contains 14 residues. CDR1 and CDR2 from the germline V gene are MDHEN and SYDVKM. The ends were cut back, 8 bases at V and 0 bases at J, with 11 bases in the middle. The CDR3 protein is CASLNLGSYNEQFF. The DNA for the CDR3 is TGTGCCAGCCTAAATTTGGGCTCCTACAATGAGCAGTTCTTC. The complete variable domain, with remaining parts taken from reference TRBV28 and TRBJ2-1, reads DVKVTQSSRYLVKRTGEKVFLECVQDMDHENMFWYRQDPGLGLRLIYFSYDVKMKEKGDIPEGYSVSREKKERFSLILESASTNQTSMYLCASLNLGSYNEQFFGPGTRLTVL.

The gene calls are TRBV11-3 and TRBJ2-2; D ambiguous. Per the germline V gene, CDR1 is SGHNT and CDR2 is YENEEA. The CDR3 consists of 14 residues. Trimming took 2 bases from V and 2 from J, leaving 6 bases between them. The CDR3 reads CASSLTLNTGELFF. The CDR3 DNA reads as TGTGCCAGCAGCTTAACACTTAACACCGGGGAGCTGTTTTTT.

This clonotype was seen just once. One base away lies a much larger clone, so this may be a sequencing read error. This chain uses TRBV7-2 with TRBJ1-3, with no clear D. This CDR3 comprises 13 residues. From germline, CDR1 is SGHTA and CDR2 FQGNSA. CDR3 DNA: TGTGCCAGCAGTCAGGTTACTGGAAACATCATATATTTT. It encodes CASSQVTGNIIYF.

This clonotype showed up many times. This chain links TRBV6-5 with TRBJ2-1; 12 positions match TRBD2. This CDR3 is 17 amino acids long. The germline V gene has CDR1 MNHEY and CDR2 SVGAGI. Trimming cost V 1 base and J 3 bases; bases outside gene matches: 4. CDR3 sequence: CASSYLPLAGGYNEQFF. The CDR3 coding sequence is TGTGCCAGCAGTTACTTGCCACTAGCGGGGGGCTACAATGAGCAGTTCTTC.

The rearrangement uses TRBV5-5 and TRBJ2-2; a weak D match, TRBD1 (5 bases). The length of the CDR3 is 16 residues. Trimming took off 1 base at V and 4 bases at J, with 14 bases between the two ends. Germline-derived CDR1 and CDR2 are SGHKS and YYEKEE (reference sequence). For the CDR3, the DNA is TGTGCCAGCAGCTTGTTAGGGGTTGAGCTCACCGGGGAGCTGTTTTTT. Its translation is CASSLLGVELTGELFF.

In its sample, this clonotype was seen a few times. The rearrangement joins TRBV5-5 to TRBJ2-5; TRBD1 matches 9 bases. V lost 1 base and J lost 4; bases outside the gene matches: 8. Germline lookup yields CDR1 SGHKS and CDR2 YYEKEE (reference sequence). CDR3 length: 16 amino acids. CDR3 coding DNA: TGTGCCAGCAGCTTGCCGGGACAGGGTTTTGGAGAGACCCAGTACTTC. As protein: CASSLPGQGFGETQYF.

J is TRBJ1-5 and V is TRBV7-2; TRBD1 agrees at 7 bases. Germline V CDR1 and CDR2: SGHTA, FQGNSA. Trimming removed 4 bases from V and 6 bases from J; junction bases left unmatched: 3. The CDR3 covers 13 residues. The CDR3: CASSSDRVQPQHF. The CDR3 DNA sequence: TGTGCCAGCAGCTCAGACAGGGTTCAGCCCCAGCATTTT.

The table lists this clonotype with many counts. This chain joins TRBV3-1 and TRBJ2-3; 8 bases match TRBD2. From germline, CDR1 is LGHDT and CDR2 YNNKEL (reference sequence). The CDR3 totals 15 residues. The V and J ends lost 1 base and 7 bases, in that order; junction bases with no gene match: 7. The CDR3 nucleotides read TGTGCCAGCAGCCAAGGGTCGGGGGGGCGAAATACGCAGTATTTT. It is translated as CASSQGSGGRNTQYF.

In this sample, this clonotype turned up many times. The chain uses TRBV6-2 or TRBV6-3 and TRBJ1-6, with unresolved D. The V gene's germline CDR1 is MNHEY and CDR2 SVGEGT. The V end was cut by 6 bases, the J end by 5 bases, with 17 bases between. CDR3 size: 16 residues. The CDR3 nucleotides read TGTGCCAGCAGGACCGGATTGGCAGGCAATAATTCACCCCTCCACTTT. Its translation: CASRTGLAGNNSPLHF.

This clonotype came up a few times. V gene TRBV18 combines with J gene TRBJ2-1, with 10 positions matching TRBD2. The CDR3 extends over 16 amino acids. Trimming removed 2 bases from V and 8 bases from J; junction bases left unmatched: 9. Germline V lookup: CDR1 KGHSH, CDR2 LQKENI. The CDR3 sequence: CASSPSLAGGLDEQFF. In nucleotides, the CDR3 is TGTGCCAGCTCACCATCCTTAGCGGGGGGCCTGGATGAGCAGTTCTTC.

This sequence joins TRBV6-2 or TRBV6-3 and TRBJ2-3; either TRBD1 or TRBD2 may supply D (5 bases each). Trimming took 5 bases from V and 1 from J, leaving 19 bases between them. This CDR3 has 17 residues. Germline lookup yields CDR1 MNHEY and CDR2 SVGEGT. The CDR3 DNA follows: TGTGCCAGCAGTCAGGATTGGGGGAGAACCGGCACAGATACGCAGTATTTT. Translation gives CASSQDWGRTGTDTQYF.

The V call is TRBV12-3 or TRBV12-4, the J call TRBJ1-4; no definite D call. There are 12 residues in the CDR3. V lost 2 bases, J lost 8 bases, and 6 bases lay in between. This CDR3 reads CASSLRGEKLFF. DNA of the CDR3: TGTGCCAGCAGTTTAAGAGGGGAAAAACTGTTTTTT.

The chain couples TRBV5-1 to TRBJ2-3, with D perhaps matching TRBD1 (6 bases). CDR1 and CDR2 from the germline V gene are SGHRS and YFSETQ. The V and J ends lost 4 bases and 5 bases respectively, with 20 bases between them. The CDR3 covers 16 residues. CDR3 coding DNA: TGCGCCAGCAGCCTGAGGGGATCAGGGGCGGTAGATACGCAGTATTTT. Protein sequence: CASSLRGSGAVDTQYF.

This clonotype was seen repeatedly, ten times or more. The rearrangement joins TRBV4-1 to TRBJ2-1, with TRBD2 identical over 9 bases. The J segment lost 3 bases and the V segment lost 4 bases, leaving 10 bases of the junction unmatched. Germline loops: CDR1 MGHRA, CDR2 YSYEKL. The CDR3 covers 17 residues. CDR3 in amino acids: CASSPNPAGGNYNEQFF. The CDR3 nucleotides are TGCGCCAGCAGCCCGAACCCAGCGGGGGGCAACTACAATGAGCAGTTCTTC.

In the case of this clonotype: A much larger clone differs by one base, so this may be a read error. The chain joins TRBV6-5 to TRBJ2-2, with 8 bases matching TRBD2. The CDR3 runs to 15 residues. Germline V gene sequence: CDR1 MNHEY, CDR2 SVGAGI. The CDR3 spells CDSSYGGGSGGELFF. CDR3 coding DNA: TGTGACAGCAGTTACGGCGGGGGGAGTGGCGGGGAGCTGTTTTTT.

This clonotype was observed many times. The rearrangement uses TRBV20-1 and TRBJ2-7; TRBD1 matches 9 bases. V shed 6 bases and J 3 bases; nucleotides not matched to a gene: 9. CDR3 length: 14 residues. The germline CDR1 and CDR2 sequences are DFQATT and SNEGSKA (reference sequence). The CDR3 nucleotides read TGCAGTGCCCTGTCCGGGACAGGGAGCTACGAGCAGTACTTC. Amino acid sequence: CSALSGTGSYEQYF.

This clonotype was seen a handful of times. The chain links TRBV5-1 to TRBJ2-1, with D maybe TRBD1 (6 bases). This CDR3 has 16 amino acids. CDR1 and CDR2 from the germline V gene are SGHRS and YFSETQ. Trimming took 3 bases from V and 2 from J, leaving 15 bases between them. This chain's CDR3 is CASSSVGGRTYNEQFF. CDR3 sequence (DNA): TGCGCCAGCAGCTCGGTAGGGGGAAGGACCTACAATGAGCAGTTCTTC.

This clonotype was detected ten times or more. The chain couples TRBV20-1 to TRBJ2-2; D gene uncertain. CDR3 length equals 14 residues. Between the trimmed V and J ends, which lost 0 bases and 8 bases, there was a span of 13 bases. From germline, CDR1 is DFQATT and CDR2 SNEGSKA (reference sequence). Here the CDR3 DNA reads TGCAGTGCTAGAGATTTGAATATTGGTGGGGAGCTGTTTTTT. Its translation is CSARDLNIGGELFF.

This clonotype has only a few counts. CDR3 sequence reads: CSAPGGRGGYNEQFF. The CDR3 DNA reads TGCAGCGCCCCAGGCGGGCGGGGGGGATACAATGAGCAGTTCTTC. J is TRBJ2-1 and V is TRBV29-1; TRBD2 matches 9 bases. From germline, CDR1 is SQVTM and CDR2 ANQGSEA. The trim removed 7 bases at V and 4 bases at J, leaving 11 bases unmatched. This CDR3 has 15 residues.

In this sample, this clonotype turned up a few times. The gene calls are TRBV6-5 and TRBJ2-4; TRBD1 matches at 10 bases. Germline V gene sequence: CDR1 MNHEY, CDR2 SVGAGI. The CDR3 loop spans 13 amino acids. The DNA of the CDR3 is TGTGCAGTAGGGACAGGGGTGTCGAACATTCAGTACTTC. Translation: CAVGTGVSNIQYF.

This clonotype was detected a few times. The rearrangement links TRBV6-1 to TRBJ2-7; tentative D call: TRBD2 (5 bases). Per germline, CDR1 MNHNS and CDR2 SASEGT. This CDR3 is 11 amino acids long. With 7 bases removed from V and 4 bases from J, the gap between germline ends came to 8 bases. CDR3 loop: CASTPGYEQYF. The CDR3 DNA is TGTGCCAGCACGCCGGGGTACGAGCAGTACTTC.